The 31 T cell receptor beta chains reported below all come from one sample, sequenced in a study of T cells after yellow fever vaccination. TCRdb re-analysed the 5' RACE reads in MiXCR, keeping a single row per CDR3 protein. The table includes around 600,000 distinct CDR3 sequences, about 12% detected once. The source material was PBMCs, sampled on the day of the yellow fever booster vaccination. The receptors here all came from a man aged 25-40 years who received the YFV17D yellow fever vaccine.

V gene TRBV29-1 combines with J gene TRBJ2-7; D may match TRBD1 or TRBD2 (5 bases each). Trimming removed 4 bases at V and 5 bases at J, with 9 bases between. CDR3 length: 11 residues. CDR1 is SQVTM and CDR2 is ANQGSEA in the germline V gene. CDR3 protein: CSVGQGDEQYF. CDR3 sequence (DNA): TGCAGCGTTGGCCAGGGAGACGAGCAGTACTTC.

The chain couples TRBV3-1 to TRBJ2-1; 7 positions agree with TRBD2. Losses at the gene ends were 5 bases for V and 7 bases for J; bases not matched to a gene: 5. Germline CDR1 LGHDT, CDR2 YNNKEL (reference sequence). The length of the CDR3 is 13 residues. CDR3 coding DNA: TGTGCCAGCAGCTCCGACGGGAGGAATGAGCAGTTCTTC. Encoded protein: CASSSDGRNEQFF.

The sample holds many counts of this clonotype. The chain is built from TRBV7-9 and TRBJ2-5; D remains unclear. This CDR3 region has 12 residues. Trimming cost V 6 bases and J 5 bases, with 10 bases left between them. The germline gives CDR1 SEHNR, CDR2 FQNEAQ (reference sequence). The CDR3 DNA reads as TGTGCCAGCAGTTCGGTGGGGGAGACCCAGTACTTC. It translates to CASSSVGETQYF.

V usage is TRBV2 and J usage is TRBJ1-1; TRBD1 might be the D (5 bases). This CDR3 comprises 13 residues. The V end was cut by 2 bases, the J end by 11 bases, with 15 bases between. Germline V CDR1 and CDR2: SNHLY, FYNNEI. The CDR3 DNA sequence: TGTGCCAGCAGTGAATGGGGGGAGGGTCCCGCTTTCTTT. Residues: CASSEWGEGPAFF.

The CDR3 DNA follows: TGCAGCGTCTTCGTGAGGGTCGGTTTGAACACTGAAGCTTTCTTT. Translation: CSVFVRVGLNTEAFF. The rearrangement links TRBV29-1 to TRBJ1-1; D unresolved. The CDR3 extends over 15 amino acids. V was cut by 6 bases and J by 0 bases, with 17 bases left in between. CDR1 is SQVTM, CDR2 ANQGSEA, per germline.

The gene calls are TRBV30 and TRBJ1-1, with 8 positions matching TRBD1. The V gene's germline CDR1 is GTSNPN and CDR2 SVGIG (reference sequence). V shed 5 bases and J 4 bases; nucleotides not matched to a gene: 6. The CDR3 consists of 13 residues. The CDR3 protein is CAWETTGATEAFF. The CDR3 nucleotides are TGTGCCTGGGAAACGACAGGGGCCACTGAAGCTTTCTTT. The whole variable domain, filled in from reference TRBV30 and TRBJ1-1, reads SQTIHQWPATLVQPVGSPLSLECTVEGTSNPNLYWYRQAAGRGLQLLFYSVGIGQISSEVPQNLSASRPQDRQFILSSKKLLLSDSGFYLCAWETTGATEAFFGQGTRLTVV.

The sample holds many counts of this clonotype. The genes are TRBV12-5 and TRBJ2-3; D uncertain. Germline loops: CDR1 LGHNT, CDR2 FRNRAP. This CDR3 region has 13 residues. With 6 bases removed from V and 2 bases from J, the gap between germline ends came to 9 bases. CDR3 DNA sequence: TGTGCTAGTGGACTAAGCGCCACAGATACGCAGTATTTT. Amino acid sequence: CASGLSATDTQYF.

V and J are TRBV30 and TRBJ2-1; 7 bases line up with TRBD1. The CDR3 has 14 amino acids. Germline V gene data show CDR1 as GTSNPN and CDR2 as SVGIG (reference sequence). V lost 3 bases to trimming and J lost 7 bases; unmatched junction nucleotides: 9. The DNA of the CDR3 is TGTGCCTGGAGCAGACAGGGCTTGGGGAATGAGCAGTTCTTC. This gives the protein CAWSRQGLGNEQFF. The whole variable domain, remainder taken from reference TRBV30 and TRBJ2-1, is SQTIHQWPATLVQPVGSPLSLECTVEGTSNPNLYWYRQAAGRGLQLLFYSVGIGQISSEVPQNLSASRPQDRQFILSSKKLLLSDSGFYLCAWSRQGLGNEQFFGPGTRLTVL.

V gene TRBV5-1 combines with J gene TRBJ2-5; D is undetermined. The CDR3 loop spans 12 amino acids. V was shortened by 4 bases and J by 5 bases, with 9 bases between the two germline ends. Per the germline V gene, CDR1 is SGHRS and CDR2 is YFSETQ. The CDR3 region has the DNA TGCGCCAGCAGCCCCGACCCGGAGACCCAGTACTTC. Encoded protein: CASSPDPETQYF.

The V gene is TRBV20-1, the J gene TRBJ2-3, with D hard to call. Germline-derived CDR1 and CDR2 are DFQATT and SNEGSKA (reference sequence). CDR3 size: 11 residues. The V end lost 2 bases, the J end lost 6 bases, and 6 bases lay between the germline ends. CDR3 DNA sequence: TGCAGTGCTAGACCCAGGGATACGCAGTATTTT. It codes for CSARPRDTQYF.

The chain joins TRBV4-2 to TRBJ2-5, with D possibly matching TRBD1 (5 bases). In germline, CDR1 is LGHNA, CDR2 YNFKEQ. V was clipped by 2 bases and J by 3 bases, with 10 bases between them. The CDR3 is made up of 14 amino acids. CDR3 sequence (DNA): TGTGCCAGCAGCCAAAGGGGATTAGAAGAGACCCAGTACTTC. It specifies CASSQRGLEETQYF.

V gene TRBV7-2 combines with J gene TRBJ2-7, with 7 bases identical to TRBD2. The CDR3 sequence is 16 residues long. Trimming cost V 2 bases and J 0 bases; bases outside gene matches: 7. The germline V gene encodes CDR1 SGHTA and CDR2 FQGNSA. CDR3 sequence (DNA): TGTGCCAGCAGCTTACGTCTTGCGGGAGCCTCCTACGAGCAGTACTTC. It specifies CASSLRLAGASYEQYF.

This chain joins TRBV12-3 or TRBV12-4 and TRBJ2-6; D unclear. The ends were cut back, 5 bases at V and 6 bases at J, with 11 bases in the middle. CDR3 length: 14 amino acids. DNA for the CDR3: TGTGCCAGCAGTCACCAGCGTCCGGCCAACGTCCTGACTTTC. Its protein is CASSHQRPANVLTF.

This clonotype was seen a handful of times. The gene calls are TRBV9 and TRBJ2-5, with D unclear. The CDR3 runs to 15 residues. The ends were cut back, 1 base at V and 2 bases at J, with 12 bases in the middle. Looked up from germline, CDR1 is SGDLS and CDR2 is YYNGEE. The CDR3 DNA sequence: TGTGCCAGCAGCGTATCAGGCGGTTTTCAAGAGACCCAGTACTTC. This gives the protein CASSVSGGFQETQYF. Using reference TRBV9 and TRBJ2-5 for the parts outside the CDR3, the full variable domain is DSGVTQTPKHLITATGQRVTLRCSPRSGDLSVYWYQQSLDQGLQFLIQYYNGEERAKGNILERFSAQQFPDLHSELNLSSLELGDSALYFCASSVSGGFQETQYFGPGTRLLVL.

V usage is TRBV5-4 and J usage is TRBJ2-5; D may be TRBD1 (6 bases). The germline V gene has CDR1 SGHNT and CDR2 YYREEE (reference sequence). The CDR3 is 15 amino acids. The V gene lost 3 bases and the J gene lost 2 bases, with 14 bases spanning the gap. The CDR3 is CASSSGTLTQETQYF. The CDR3 coding sequence is TGTGCCAGCAGCTCCGGGACACTCACACAAGAGACCCAGTACTTC.

The V call is TRBV7-9, the J call TRBJ2-5; D is possibly TRBD1 (6 bases). The CDR3 is made up of 15 amino acids. Trimming pared 2 bases from V and 5 bases from J, leaving 15 bases between. Germline V lookup: CDR1 SEHNR, CDR2 FQNEAQ (reference sequence). As DNA, the CDR3 is TGTGCCAGCAGCTTAAGCGCGTGGCAGGGGGAGACCCAGTACTTC. This gives the protein CASSLSAWQGETQYF.

This clonotype was seen a handful of times. The J gene is TRBJ2-1, the V gene TRBV5-5; D possibly corresponds to TRBD2 (6 bases). Trimming stripped 4 bases from V and 5 bases from J, with 16 bases between. The CDR3 extends over 15 amino acids. From germline, CDR1 is SGHKS and CDR2 YYEKEE (reference sequence). This chain's CDR3 is CASSPTLGRNNEQFF. CDR3 nucleotides: TGTGCCAGCAGCCCCACCTTGGGGAGGAACAATGAGCAGTTCTTC.

Written as DNA, the CDR3 is TGCGCCAGCAGCCTATCCATGATGACTAGCGATGAGCAGTACTTC. As protein: CASSLSMMTSDEQYF. The rearrangement uses TRBV4-3 and TRBJ2-7, with 8 nucleotides matching TRBD2. This CDR3 region has 15 residues. Germline V gene sequence: CDR1 LGHNA, CDR2 YSLEER. J lost 7 bases, V lost 4 bases, and 12 bases had no gene match.

This clonotype was counted only a few times. This chain links TRBV25-1 with TRBJ2-1, with D possibly matching TRBD2 (6 bases). Germline CDR1 and CDR2: MGHDK and SYGVNS. With 4 bases removed from V and 9 bases from J, the gap between germline ends came to 22 bases. This CDR3 has 16 residues. DNA of the CDR3: TGTGCCAGCAGTGTTCCTGCGGGACCTTCCGGAGGTGAGCAGTTCTTC. Its protein product is CASSVPAGPSGGEQFF.

The chain is built from TRBV19 and TRBJ2-1, with 8 bases aligning to TRBD2. The CDR3 totals 15 residues. The germline V gene encodes CDR1 LNHDA and CDR2 SQIVND (reference sequence). Germline trimming cut 3 bases from V and 7 bases from J; bases unmatched to any gene: 8. For the CDR3, the DNA is TGTGCCAGTAGTATCGTCAGCGGGAGAGGTAATGAGCAGTTCTTC. Its translation is CASSIVSGRGNEQFF. The full variable domain, with the rest looked up from reference TRBV19 and TRBJ2-1, is DGGITQSPKYLFRKEGQNVTLSCEQNLNHDAMYWYRQDPGQGLRLIYYSQIVNDFQKGDIAEGYSVSREKKESFPLTVTSAQKNPTAFYLCASSIVSGRGNEQFFGPGTRLTVL.

The gene calls are TRBV7-9 and TRBJ2-3, with D possibly TRBD1 on 5 matching bases. This CDR3 has 15 amino acids. V lost 0 bases to trimming and J lost 3 bases, with 10 bases between them. The V gene's germline CDR1 is SEHNR and CDR2 FQNEAQ (reference sequence). CDR3 coding DNA: TGTGCCAGCAGCTTAGCGAACCCAGGGACAGATACGCAGTATTTT. It specifies CASSLANPGTDTQYF.

This clonotype showed up just a few times. The chain recombines TRBV5-1 with TRBJ2-7; TRBD2 aligns across 8 bases. The CDR3 covers 17 residues. Unmatched junction bases numbered 11, after V lost 0 bases and J lost 3 bases. Germline CDR1 SGHRS, CDR2 YFSETQ. For the CDR3, the DNA is TGCGCCAGCAGCTTGGGGATGGGTAGCGGGACTATCTACGAGCAGTACTTC. Translation: CASSLGMGSGTIYEQYF. Filled out from reference TRBV5-1 and TRBJ2-7, the complete variable domain reads KAGVTQTPRYLIKTRGQQVTLSCSPISGHRSVSWYQQTPGQGLQFLFEYFSETQRNKGNFPGRFSGRQFSNSRSEMNVSTLELGDSALYLCASSLGMGSGTIYEQYFGPGTRLTVT.

The genes are TRBV29-1 and TRBJ2-3, with D unresolved. The V end was cut by 4 bases, the J end by 0 bases, with 8 bases between. Germline loops: CDR1 SQVTM, CDR2 ANQGSEA. The CDR3 has 13 residues. The CDR3 reads CSVVFVSTDTQYF. CDR3 in DNA: TGCAGCGTTGTGTTTGTAAGCACAGATACGCAGTATTTT.

The chain combines TRBV5-1 with TRBJ2-5; 8 nucleotides line up with TRBD1. This CDR3 region has 15 residues. Germline V CDR1 and CDR2: SGHRS, YFSETQ. The V segment lost 4 bases and the J segment 1 base; nucleotides outside the gene matches: 6. The CDR3, as DNA: TGCGCCAGCAGCAGGACAGGGCAAGTCCAAGAGACCCAGTACTTC. It yields the protein CASSRTGQVQETQYF.

The chain recombines TRBV5-5 with TRBJ2-1; the match to TRBD2 covers 13 bases. From germline, CDR1 is SGHKS and CDR2 YYEKEE (reference sequence). CDR3 length: 15 amino acids. Trimming took 4 bases from V and 6 from J; bases not matched to a gene: 4. The CDR3 here is CASSELAGGVNEQFF. The CDR3 DNA reads as TGTGCCAGCAGCGAACTAGCGGGAGGGGTCAATGAGCAGTTCTTC.

This clonotype appeared many times. This sequence joins TRBV28 and TRBJ1-5, with unresolved D. This CDR3 contains 14 residues. The germline V and J ends were trimmed by 4 bases and 7 bases, with 14 bases remaining between them. Germline assignment: CDR1 MDHEN and CDR2 SYDVKM. CDR3 amino acids: CASSSTSLWQPQHF. For the CDR3, the DNA is TGTGCCAGCAGTTCGACAAGCTTGTGGCAGCCCCAGCATTTT.

Only a few counts were recorded for this clonotype. This chain links TRBV20-1 with TRBJ2-6; D not certain. CDR3 length: 13 residues. Deletions cut 4 bases from V and 4 bases from J, with 8 bases between. Germline lookup yields CDR1 DFQATT and CDR2 SNEGSKA (reference sequence). The CDR3 region is CSAIPWGANVLTF. CDR3 nucleotide sequence: TGCAGTGCTATCCCTTGGGGGGCCAACGTCCTGACTTTC.

This clonotype was counted only a few times. The rearrangement joins TRBV2 to TRBJ2-7; no definite D call. The CDR3 extends over 14 amino acids. Germline assignment: CDR1 SNHLY and CDR2 FYNNEI. The ends were cut back, 4 bases at V and 0 bases at J, with 10 bases in the middle. CDR3 residues: CASSGEQSSYEQYF. The CDR3 DNA reads as TGTGCCAGCAGTGGTGAACAGAGCTCCTACGAGCAGTACTTC.

This rearrangement joins TRBV19 to TRBJ2-1; D ambiguous. From germline, CDR1 is LNHDA and CDR2 SQIVND (reference sequence). The CDR3 consists of 15 residues. The V end was cut by 6 bases, the J end by 0 bases, with 12 bases between. The CDR3 is CASSPLSHSYNEQFF. The DNA of the CDR3 is TGTGCCAGTAGCCCCTTATCACACTCCTACAATGAGCAGTTCTTC.

For the CDR3, the DNA is TGTGCCAGTAGGAACTTTGCCGGGACAGGGATGAACACTGAAGCTTTCTTT. Translating gives CASRNFAGTGMNTEAFF. The V gene is TRBV19, the J gene TRBJ1-1; TRBD1 matches at 9 bases. J gave up 0 bases and V 6 bases, and 11 bases lay outside the gene matches. The CDR3 runs 17 residues. Germline V gene data show CDR1 as LNHDA and CDR2 as SQIVND (reference sequence).

V gene TRBV7-9 combines with J gene TRBJ2-3; TRBD1 matches 7 bases. This CDR3 is built from 16 residues. V shed 2 bases, J shed 2 bases, and the junction held 7 bases outside the gene matches. Germline CDR1 SEHNR, CDR2 FQNEAQ (reference sequence). For the CDR3, the DNA is TGTGCCAGCAGCTTACGCCGACAGGGTCCCACAGATACGCAGTATTTT. Its translation: CASSLRRQGPTDTQYF.